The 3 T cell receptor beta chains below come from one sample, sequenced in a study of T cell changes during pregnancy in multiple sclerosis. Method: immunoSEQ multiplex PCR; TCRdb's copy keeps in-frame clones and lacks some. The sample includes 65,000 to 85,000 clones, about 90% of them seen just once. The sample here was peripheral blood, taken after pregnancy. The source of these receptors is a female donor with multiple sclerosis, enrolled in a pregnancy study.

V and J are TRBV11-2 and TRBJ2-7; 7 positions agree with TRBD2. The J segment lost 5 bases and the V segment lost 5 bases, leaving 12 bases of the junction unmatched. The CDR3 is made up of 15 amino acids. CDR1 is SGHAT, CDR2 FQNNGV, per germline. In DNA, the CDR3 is TGTGCCAGCAGCGCCGGACTAGACGCCGCCGACGAGCAGTACTTC. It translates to CASSAGLDAADEQYF.

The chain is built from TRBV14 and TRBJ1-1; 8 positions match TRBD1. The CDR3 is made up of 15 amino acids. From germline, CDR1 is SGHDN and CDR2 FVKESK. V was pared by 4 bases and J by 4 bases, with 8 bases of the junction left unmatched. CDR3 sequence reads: CASSRIDRGGTEAFF. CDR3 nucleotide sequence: TGTGCCAGCAGCCGGATCGACAGGGGCGGCACTGAAGCTTTCTTT.

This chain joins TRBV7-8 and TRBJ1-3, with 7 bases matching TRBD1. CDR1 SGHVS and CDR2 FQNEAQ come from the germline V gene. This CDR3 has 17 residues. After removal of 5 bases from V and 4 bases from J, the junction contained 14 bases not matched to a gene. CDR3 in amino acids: CASSPRAADRAGNTIYF. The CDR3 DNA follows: TGTGCCAGCAGCCCACGAGCCGCCGACAGGGCCGGAAACACCATATATTTT.